The text below deals with one T cell receptor beta chain. What it binds is not known. The germline V and J ends were trimmed by 2 bases and 3 bases, with 11 bases remaining between them. Germline V gene sequence: CDR1 SGHRS, CDR2 YFSETQ. There are 14 residues in the CDR3. The data were taken from a study of cytotoxic CD8 clonotypes in ibrutinib-treated CLL. The wider study: Outcomes included around 24 partial and 2 complete responses; after median roughly 65 months, roughly 15 stayed remitted and 12 progressed.

Approximately 1.8 micrograms of genomic DNA came from cryopreserved PBMCs for TCR beta libraries. The targeted sequencing depth was 1 in 200,000 to 1 in 1 million T cells. Clones were read by immunoSEQ multiplex PCR, and TCRdb kept only the in-frame ones, dropping some. Counted here are more than 110,000 clones, more than 75% occurring once; the ten biggest clones make up less than 9%. Whole-study results and caveats: Lymph node repertoires were not studied, and sampling times were unmatched.

The TCR sequence derives from a human donor with chronic lymphocytic leukemia. The specimen comprised PBMCs, sampled after 36 months of ibrutinib treatment. The chain carries TRBV5-1 and TRBJ1-1; D gene unclear. The CDR3 nucleotides are TGCGCCAGCAGCTTTAAAGGGAAGGACACTGAAGCTTTCTTT. Protein product: CASSFKGKDTEAFF.